This TCR beta chain is from a study of beta chain features in type 1 diabetes. Across the whole study: The study examined about 100 million sorted cells across all samples.

V lost 4 bases and J lost 9; bases outside the gene matches: 12. This CDR3 spans 15 amino acids. Germline V gene sequence: CDR1 LGHNA, CDR2 YSLEER. The entirety of the isolated RNA underwent reverse transcription, so expressed TCRB transcripts were sequenced. Repertoires were generated with immunoSEQ multiplex PCR, while TCRdb's copy carries only in-frame clones and drops some. The repertoire holds hundreds of thousands of clones, around 68% seen once, with almost 0.055% in the top ten. The TCR was taken from a man aged 25 to 40 in good health. This chain links TRBV4-3 with TRBJ2-1, with 7 positions matching TRBD1. Specimen: naive CD4+ T cells from blood. The CDR3: CASSRRLPGQLEQFF. Here the CDR3 DNA reads TGCGCCAGCAGCCGGCGCCTACCGGGACAGCTTGAGCAGTTCTTC.